This record covers a single T cell receptor beta chain. Antigen unknown. The data belong to a study of CD8 T cells in ankylosing spondylitis. Study-level results: Seemingly characteristic of ankylosing spondylitis blood was a TCR beta motif consisting of roughly 8 highly homologous variants. Significantly higher representation of disease-linked clones was reported for matched ankylosing spondylitis synovial fluid.

The CDR3 has 15 amino acids. V dropped 2 bases and J dropped 0 bases, with 8 bases sitting between them. Germline V lookup: CDR1 MNHEY, CDR2 SVGEGT. MiXCR, run by TCRdb on the 5' RACE reads, gives a single entry per CDR3 protein. The repertoire includes about 220,000 distinct CDR3 sequences, approximately 7.4% of them detected once, and 11% to 15% sits in the top ten. Source material: blood, either unsorted or a sorted T cell fraction (not recorded which). This receptor was taken from a male donor with ankylosing spondylitis. This chain joins TRBV6-2 or TRBV6-3 and TRBJ2-1, with D possibly TRBD2 on 5 matching bases. CDR3 protein: CASSYRRSSYNEQFF. The CDR3 bases are TGTGCCAGCAGTTACAGGAGGAGCTCCTACAATGAGCAGTTCTTC.